The 29 T cell receptor beta chains below were found in one sample sequenced in a study of T cell changes during pregnancy in multiple sclerosis. Generated by immunoSEQ multiplex PCR, the TCRdb table keeps only in-frame clones and is missing some. The data hold 55,000 to 70,000 clones, with roughly 93% observed a single time. This material consisted of peripheral blood, taken after pregnancy. Receptors were obtained from a female donor with multiple sclerosis, enrolled in a pregnancy study.

This sequence joins TRBV7-3 and TRBJ2-1; 10 bases match TRBD1. The CDR3 is made up of 16 amino acids. The ends lost 5 bases at V and 8 bases at J; junction bases unmatched: 12. Per germline, CDR1 SGHTA and CDR2 FQGTGA. The DNA for the CDR3 is TGTGCCAGCAGCGTCGCAACCGGGACAGGGGTCCATGAGCAGTTCTTC. Translation gives CASSVATGTGVHEQFF.

The gene calls are TRBV6-5 and TRBJ2-5, with 12 bases fitting TRBD2. Germline CDR1 MNHEY, CDR2 SVGAGI. With 2 bases clipped from V and 5 bases from J, the junction kept 6 bases outside the gene matches. The CDR3 has 16 amino acids. Here the CDR3 reads CASSYLLAGGGETQYF. The CDR3 nucleotides read TGTGCCAGCAGTTACCTACTAGCGGGAGGAGGCGAGACCCAGTACTTC.

V gene TRBV25-1 combines with J gene TRBJ2-1; 10 bases agree with TRBD2. The CDR3 is 15 residues long. V gave up 0 bases and J gave up 5 bases; unmatched junction bases: 1. Germline CDR1 MGHDK, CDR2 SYGVNS. The CDR3 DNA sequence: TGTGCCAGCAGTGAATACCTAGCGGGAGACAATGAGCAGTTCTTC. Its protein is CASSEYLAGDNEQFF.

This clone was picked up one time. The chain carries TRBV28 and TRBJ1-1, with D uncertain. With 1 base removed from V and 5 bases from J, the gap between germline ends came to 5 bases. CDR3 size: 12 residues. CDR1 is MDHEN, CDR2 SYDVKM, per germline. CDR3 nucleotide sequence: TGTGCCAGCAGTTTATTGCGGACTGAAGCTTTCTTT. Residues: CASSLLRTEAFF.

The CDR3 nucleotides are TGTGCCAGCAGTTCGGCGGGAGCGAGGACAGATACGCAGTATTTT. The encoded protein is CASSSAGARTDTQYF. The chain employs TRBV27 and TRBJ2-3; 7 nucleotides agree with TRBD2. Germline values: CDR1 MNHEY, CDR2 SMNVEV (reference sequence). With V trimmed by 4 bases and J by 3 bases, 7 bases remained unmatched. The CDR3 consists of 15 residues.

The chain joins TRBV27 to TRBJ1-1; a weak D match, TRBD1 (5 bases). V was shortened by 3 bases and J by 4 bases, with 9 bases between the two germline ends. This CDR3 comprises 13 residues. CDR1 MNHEY and CDR2 SMNVEV come from the germline V gene (reference sequence). CDR3 loop: CASSFGGGTEAFF. In nucleotides, the CDR3 is TGTGCCAGCAGTTTCGGGGGAGGCACTGAAGCTTTCTTT.

The chain recombines TRBV18 with TRBJ1-5, with D possibly being TRBD1 (6 bases). V was clipped by 5 bases and J by 7 bases, with 18 bases between them. The CDR3 sequence is 15 residues long. Germline values: CDR1 KGHSH, CDR2 LQKENI. The CDR3 sequence is CASSGRRDNRQPQHF. The CDR3 DNA reads as TGTGCCAGCTCAGGGCGCCGGGACAATCGACAGCCCCAGCATTTT.

CDR3 in DNA: TGTGCCAGCAGCCAACTAGCCCAGGTGGAGCAGTATTTT. Its protein is CASSQLAQVEQYF. The chain couples TRBV4-2 to TRBJ2-3; D may be TRBD2 (5 bases). The CDR3 consists of 13 residues. Germline-derived CDR1 and CDR2 are LGHNA and YNFKEQ. Trimming left V 2 bases short and J 11 bases short, with 14 bases between.

The CDR3 here is CASSLKAGFYEQYF. The CDR3 bases are TGTGCCAGCAGCTTGAAGGCAGGGTTCTACGAGCAGTACTTC. The chain employs TRBV14 and TRBJ2-7, with a possible D match to TRBD1 (5 bases). The CDR3 is 14 amino acids. From germline, CDR1 is SGHDN and CDR2 FVKESK. The germline V and J ends were trimmed by 5 bases and 3 bases, with 14 bases remaining between them.

This clone was counted between two and nine times. The gene calls are TRBV9 and TRBJ2-1, with a weak D call TRBD2 (5 bases). In germline, CDR1 is SGDLS, CDR2 YYNGEE. This CDR3 has 14 residues. The V gene lost 0 bases and the J gene lost 7 bases, with 11 bases spanning the gap. The CDR3 DNA is TGTGCCAGCAGCGTAGGCGGGTCGGGGAATGAGCAGTTCTTC. Amino acid sequence: CASSVGGSGNEQFF.

The chain joins TRBV7-3 to TRBJ1-1; TRBD1 agrees at 10 bases. CDR1 is SGHTA, CDR2 FQGTGA, per germline. V dropped 5 bases and J dropped 5; count of bases not matched to a gene: 5. The CDR3 covers 14 residues. The CDR3 is CASSDGQGGTEAFF. The CDR3 bases are TGTGCCAGCAGCGACGGACAGGGGGGAACTGAAGCTTTCTTT.

This clone was seen only once. This chain links TRBV2 with TRBJ2-6, with 7 positions matching TRBD1. V trimming: 6 bases; J trimming: 0 bases; junction bases outside the gene matches: 14. Germline values: CDR1 SNHLY, CDR2 FYNNEI. The CDR3 totals 19 residues. CDR3 in DNA: TGTGCCAGCAGCCCCATATACCCGACAGGGAGCTCTGGGGCCAACGTCCTGACTTTC. Translating it yields CASSPIYPTGSSGANVLTF.

The chain recombines TRBV2 with TRBJ2-4; TRBD2 might be the D (6 bases). The V gene's germline CDR1 is SNHLY and CDR2 FYNNEI. Trimming shortened V by 6 bases and J by 7 bases, and 19 bases separated the two germline ends. The CDR3 contains 15 residues. The CDR3 nucleotides are TGTGCCAGCAGACCCACCGGAGGGCCGGGCAACATTCAGTACTTC. As protein: CASRPTGGPGNIQYF.

The V and J genes are TRBV5-1 and TRBJ1-3; no definite D call. The CDR3 runs 14 residues. Trimming stripped 0 bases from V and 0 bases from J, with 4 bases between. CDR1 SGHRS and CDR2 YFSETQ come from the germline V gene. The CDR3 DNA reads as TGCGCCAGCAGCTTGGACAGCTCTGGAAACACCATATATTTT. Translating it yields CASSLDSSGNTIYF.

The rearrangement uses TRBV11-2 and TRBJ1-4; 7 nucleotides line up with TRBD1. Germline-derived CDR1 and CDR2 are SGHAT and FQNNGV. CDR3 length: 17 residues. J lost 6 bases, V lost 5 bases, and 15 bases had no gene match. The chain's CDR3 is CASSKHSNRGRYEKLFF. Here the CDR3 DNA reads TGTGCCAGCAGCAAACATTCAAACAGGGGAAGGTATGAAAAACTGTTTTTT. The full variable domain, its missing parts supplied by reference TRBV11-2 and TRBJ1-4, is EAGVAQSPRYKIIEKRQSVAFWCNPISGHATLYWYQQILGQGPKLLIQFQNNGVVDDSQLPKDRFSAERLKGVDSTLKIQPAKLEDSAVYLCASSKHSNRGRYEKLFFGSGTQLSVL.

The chain uses TRBV27 and TRBJ2-2; TRBD1 matches at 9 bases. The ends lost 3 bases at V and 2 bases at J; junction bases unmatched: 10. This CDR3 spans 18 amino acids. Per the germline V gene, CDR1 is MNHEY and CDR2 is SMNVEV (reference sequence). CDR3 nucleotide sequence: TGTGCCAGCAGTTTGATTACCACGGGACAGGGTAACACCGGGGAGCTGTTTTTT. It encodes CASSLITTGQGNTGELFF.

This rearrangement joins TRBV19 to TRBJ2-3, with a weak D call TRBD2 (6 bases). CDR1 is LNHDA, CDR2 SQIVND, per germline (reference sequence). This CDR3 spans 13 amino acids. V gave up 3 bases and J gave up 5 bases, with 9 bases separating them. The CDR3 is CASSMVGGDTQYF. The CDR3 nucleotides are TGTGCCAGTAGTATGGTCGGGGGAGATACGCAGTATTTT. Variable domain in full (rest from reference TRBV19 and TRBJ2-3): DGGITQSPKYLFRKEGQNVTLSCEQNLNHDAMYWYRQDPGQGLRLIYYSQIVNDFQKGDIAEGYSVSREKKESFPLTVTSAQKNPTAFYLCASSMVGGDTQYFGPGTRLTVL.

This chain joins TRBV21-1 and TRBJ2-7; TRBD2 reflects the table's D call only, with no check against the DNA. TRBV21-1 is designated a pseudogene. This CDR3 spans 15 amino acids. The CDR3 here is CASSKGLAPSYEQYF. CDR3 bases: TGTGCCAGCAGCAAGGGACTAGCGCCCTCCTACGAGCAGTACTTC.

The chain recombines TRBV19 with TRBJ2-1, with D possibly matching TRBD1 (6 bases). V shed 8 bases and J shed 6 bases, with 17 bases lying between them. This CDR3 spans 14 amino acids. Germline V gene sequence: CDR1 LNHDA, CDR2 SQIVND (reference sequence). The CDR3 spells CASVPHQGSNEQFF. The CDR3 DNA is TGTGCCAGTGTCCCGCACCAGGGGAGCAATGAGCAGTTCTTC.

This clone was found many times. V usage is TRBV7-9 and J usage is TRBJ2-3, with D hard to call. Germline CDR1 SEHNR, CDR2 FQNEAQ (reference sequence). The CDR3 length is 15 residues. Trimming stripped 1 base from V and 3 bases from J, with 11 bases between. The CDR3 region is CASSLVSMTTDTQYF. CDR3 DNA: TGTGCCAGCAGCTTAGTGAGTATGACAACAGATACGCAGTATTTT.

The V call is TRBV28, the J call TRBJ2-7; D call uncertain. This CDR3 spans 15 amino acids. The germline CDR1 and CDR2 sequences are MDHEN and SYDVKM. Trimming cost V 7 bases and J 0 bases, with 16 bases left between them. The CDR3 sequence is CASTERRRLSYEQYF. In DNA, the CDR3 is TGTGCCAGCACCGAGCGAAGGAGACTCTCCTACGAGCAGTACTTC.

Note on this clone: One end of the junction does not line up with germline, which may come from a read error. The genes are TRBV5-1 and TRBJ1-2; D ambiguous. The CDR3 totals 12 residues. Germline CDR1 and CDR2: SGHRS and YFSETQ. The CDR3 DNA reads as TGCGCCAGCAGCTTGGGTCCAGGCATCCTCGTCTTC. It translates to CASSLGPGILVF.

This chain joins TRBV30 and TRBJ1-2, with TRBD1 identical over 7 bases. Per the germline V gene, CDR1 is GTSNPN and CDR2 is SVGIG (reference sequence). This CDR3 is 12 amino acids long. V was clipped by 5 bases and J by 5 bases; unmatched bases: 5. CDR3 protein: CAWEGQRYGYTF. The CDR3 coding sequence is TGTGCCTGGGAGGGACAGAGATATGGCTACACCTTC.

J is TRBJ1-5 and V is TRBV27, with 8 positions matching TRBD1. V lost 5 bases and J lost 2; bases outside the gene matches: 5. CDR1 MNHEY and CDR2 SMNVEV come from the germline V gene (reference sequence). The CDR3 is 15 amino acids. The CDR3 loop reads CASSVDRGGNQPQHF. Written as DNA, the CDR3 is TGTGCCAGCAGTGTTGACAGGGGCGGCAATCAGCCCCAGCATTTT.

The chain uses TRBV6-1 and TRBJ2-7; 12 bases line up with TRBD2. Looked up from germline, CDR1 is MNHNS and CDR2 is SASEGT. V was clipped by 2 bases and J by 5 bases; unmatched bases: 7. The CDR3 is 16 residues long. The CDR3 protein is CASSELAGGFMDEQYF. CDR3 DNA sequence: TGTGCCAGCAGTGAACTAGCGGGAGGGTTTATGGACGAGCAGTACTTC.

The chain has TRBV5-4 and TRBJ2-1; 11 nucleotides line up with TRBD2. After removal of 4 bases from V and 4 bases from J, the junction contained 13 bases not matched to a gene. There are 18 residues in the CDR3. The germline gives CDR1 SGHNT, CDR2 YYREEE (reference sequence). The CDR3 region is CASSGGLAANRGYNEQFF. Written as DNA, the CDR3 is TGTGCCAGCAGCGGGGGACTAGCGGCCAATAGGGGTTACAATGAGCAGTTCTTC.

The chain joins TRBV10-3 to TRBJ2-7; 13 nucleotides align to TRBD2. Germline-derived CDR1 and CDR2 are ENHRY and SYGVKD. This CDR3 comprises 15 residues. The junction had 11 bases not matched to a gene; V was cut back by 10 bases and J by 5 bases. The CDR3 DNA reads as TGTGCCAGCAGAAGGACTAGCGGGAGATTCGACGAGCAGTACTTC. Translating gives CASRRTSGRFDEQYF.

The chain joins TRBV9 to TRBJ1-2; the match to TRBD1 covers 7 bases. Germline CDR1 SGDLS, CDR2 YYNGEE. The trim removed 0 bases at V and 6 bases at J, leaving 5 bases unmatched. CDR3 size: 14 residues. The CDR3 region is CASSVAAQGDGYTF. The CDR3 DNA sequence: TGTGCCAGCAGCGTAGCTGCCCAGGGGGATGGCTACACCTTC. Filled out from reference TRBV9 and TRBJ1-2, the complete variable domain reads DSGVTQTPKHLITATGQRVTLRCSPRSGDLSVYWYQQSLDQGLQFLIQYYNGEERAKGNILERFSAQQFPDLHSELNLSSLELGDSALYFCASSVAAQGDGYTFGSGTRLTVV.

V and J are TRBV6-5 and TRBJ1-2; 8 bases match TRBD1. This CDR3 is built from 14 residues. V gave up 7 bases and J gave up 4 bases; unmatched junction bases: 8. Germline V gene lookup returns CDR1 MNHEY and CDR2 SVGAGI. CDR3 nucleotide sequence: TGTGCCAGCACCCGGACAGGGAGAGCCTATGGCTACACCTTC. Its translation is CASTRTGRAYGYTF.